These 4 T cell receptor beta chains were all obtained from the same sample, sequenced in a study of T cell repertoires in cytomegalovirus infection. TCRdb reprocessed the reads via MiXCR and lists one record per CDR3 protein. The table records approximately 240,000 distinct CDR3 sequences, roughly an eighth of them present only once. The sample was PBMCs. The receptors shown here come from a human donor in good health (CMV status not recorded). Some clones in this sample may be carry-over from other donors' samples.

This clonotype was counted many times. This chain joins TRBV28 and TRBJ2-6, with D maybe TRBD2 (8 bases). Germline V lookup: CDR1 MDHEN, CDR2 SYDVKM. The CDR3 is 18 residues long. Trimming left V 7 bases short and J 0 bases short, with 19 bases between. As DNA, the CDR3 is TGTGCCAGCACCCGGGGGGGCAGGGGGGACTCTGGGGCCAACGTCCTGACTTTC. Translation: CASTRGGRGDSGANVLTF.

Here the CDR3 DNA reads TGCAGTGCTAGAGTCCCAGGGAGGAACACTGAAGCTTTCTTT. Residues: CSARVPGRNTEAFF. The genes are TRBV20-1 and TRBJ1-1; a weak D match, TRBD1 (5 bases). V lost 1 base and J 1 base, leaving 10 bases between the germline ends. In germline, CDR1 is DFQATT, CDR2 SNEGSKA (reference sequence). The CDR3 loop spans 14 amino acids.

The sample holds many counts of this clonotype. This chain uses TRBV28 with TRBJ1-5; D possibly corresponds to TRBD1 (6 bases). This CDR3 region has 16 residues. The ends were cut back, 6 bases at V and 0 bases at J, with 15 bases in the middle. CDR1 is MDHEN and CDR2 is SYDVKM in the germline V gene. CDR3 sequence: CASRPTGTLSNQPQHF. The CDR3 region has the DNA TGTGCCAGCAGACCTACAGGGACCCTTAGCAATCAGCCCCAGCATTTT.

Ten or more counts support this clonotype. This chain's CDR3 is CASSFLEGWGDYEQYF. CDR3 coding DNA: TGTGCCAGCAGTTTCCTGGAGGGTTGGGGTGACTACGAGCAGTACTTC. The chain links TRBV28 to TRBJ2-7, with D perhaps TRBD2 (6 bases). The CDR3 sequence is 16 residues long. Looked up from germline, CDR1 is MDHEN and CDR2 is SYDVKM. The V end lost 3 bases, the J end lost 3 bases, and 18 bases lay between the germline ends.